This TCR beta chain appears in the sequencing data of a study of response to subunit inactivated influenza vaccine. MiXCR was run by TCRdb on the RT-PCR reads, yielding one entry per CDR3 protein. The sample lists roughly 630,000 distinct CDR3 sequences; about 15% were seen once. Germline V gene data show CDR1 as LNHDA and CDR2 as SQIVND (reference sequence). This CDR3 comprises 14 residues. Trimming pared 3 bases from V and 4 bases from J, leaving 13 bases between. This clonotype was seen a few times. The origin of this receptor is a man aged 50 to 60 who received an inactivated influenza vaccine. The genes are TRBV19 and TRBJ2-7, with D unclear. The source material was PBMCs from blood, sampled around 15 days before vaccination. CDR3 in DNA: TGTGCCAGTAGTATTCGGCTCGCTACTTACGAGCAGTACTTC. Protein sequence: CASSIRLATYEQYF.